This T cell receptor (beta chain) comes out of a study of cytomegalovirus exposure and HLA in healthy donors. Study-wide points: Earlier analysis yielded a pattern in which most TCR beta V segments were productive about 87% or about 30% of the time. An analysis that was carried out later associated some 17,000 TCR beta sequences with HLA alleles at 0.05 false discovery rate. Specific recognition of CMV antigens was confirmed in vitro for three chains (all CMV-associated).

For this clone: Its antigen remains unidentified.

The PCR used 60 Vbeta and 13 Jbeta primers. Sequencing used immunoSEQ multiplex PCR; TCRdb keeps in-frame clones, though not all of them. The sample has about 98,000 clones; roughly 81% are singletons. J was trimmed by 1 base and V by 5 bases; bases with no gene match: 5. There are 14 residues in the CDR3. Looked up from germline, CDR1 is SGDLS and CDR2 is YYNGEE. This clonotype originated in a man aged 40-49 years in good health and CMV-seronegative. V and J are TRBV9 and TRBJ1-1, with TRBD1 matching 7 bases. The sequencing sample was made of PBMCs. The CDR3 coding sequence is TGTGCCAGCAGTCGGACAGGCCAGAACACTGAAGCTTTCTTT. Translating gives CASSRTGQNTEAFF.